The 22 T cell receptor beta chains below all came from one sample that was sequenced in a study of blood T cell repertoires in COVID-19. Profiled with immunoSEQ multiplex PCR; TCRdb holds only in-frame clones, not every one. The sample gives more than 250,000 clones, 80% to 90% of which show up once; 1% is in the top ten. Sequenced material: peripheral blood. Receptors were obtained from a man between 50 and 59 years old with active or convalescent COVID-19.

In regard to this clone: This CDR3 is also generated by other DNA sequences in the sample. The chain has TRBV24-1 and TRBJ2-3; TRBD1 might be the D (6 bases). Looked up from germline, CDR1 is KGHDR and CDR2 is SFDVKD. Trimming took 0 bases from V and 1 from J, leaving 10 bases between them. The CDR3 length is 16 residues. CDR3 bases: TGTGCCACCAGTGATTTGCGAGGGGGTGGCACAGATACGCAGTATTTT. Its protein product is CATSDLRGGGTDTQYF.

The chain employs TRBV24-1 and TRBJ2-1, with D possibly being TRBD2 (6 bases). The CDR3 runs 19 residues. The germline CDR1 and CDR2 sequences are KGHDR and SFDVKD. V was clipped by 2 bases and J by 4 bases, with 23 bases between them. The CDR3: CATSDSSWGGTQLYNEQFF. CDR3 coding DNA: TGTGCCACCAGTGATTCTTCTTGGGGCGGGACCCAACTATACAATGAGCAGTTCTTC.

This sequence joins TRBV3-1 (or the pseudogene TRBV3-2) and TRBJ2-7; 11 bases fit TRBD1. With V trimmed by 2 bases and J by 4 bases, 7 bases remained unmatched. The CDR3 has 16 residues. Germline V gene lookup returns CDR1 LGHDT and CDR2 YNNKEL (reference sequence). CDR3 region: CASSQPPGQGVYEQYF. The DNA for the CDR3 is TGTGCCAGCAGCCAACCACCGGGACAGGGGGTGTACGAGCAGTACTTC.

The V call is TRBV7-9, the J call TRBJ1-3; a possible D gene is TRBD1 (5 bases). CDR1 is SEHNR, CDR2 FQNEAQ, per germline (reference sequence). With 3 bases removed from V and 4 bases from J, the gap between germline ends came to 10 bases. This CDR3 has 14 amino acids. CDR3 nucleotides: TGTGCCAGCAGCTTCCAGACAGACGGAAACACCATATATTTT. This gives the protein CASSFQTDGNTIYF.

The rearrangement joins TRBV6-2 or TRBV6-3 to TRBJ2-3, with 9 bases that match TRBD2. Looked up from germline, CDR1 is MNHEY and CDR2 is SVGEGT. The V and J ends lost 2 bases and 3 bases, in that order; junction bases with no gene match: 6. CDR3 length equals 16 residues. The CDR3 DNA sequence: TGTGCCAGCAGTTACGGAGTAGCGGGGGCGACAGATACGCAGTATTTT. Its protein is CASSYGVAGATDTQYF.

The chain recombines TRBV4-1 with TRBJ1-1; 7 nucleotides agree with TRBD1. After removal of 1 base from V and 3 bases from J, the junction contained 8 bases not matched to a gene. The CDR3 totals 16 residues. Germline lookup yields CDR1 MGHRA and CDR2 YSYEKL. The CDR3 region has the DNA TGCGCCAGCAGCCAAGGAAGGCTACAGGGGCACACTGAAGCTTTCTTT. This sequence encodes CASSQGRLQGHTEAFF.

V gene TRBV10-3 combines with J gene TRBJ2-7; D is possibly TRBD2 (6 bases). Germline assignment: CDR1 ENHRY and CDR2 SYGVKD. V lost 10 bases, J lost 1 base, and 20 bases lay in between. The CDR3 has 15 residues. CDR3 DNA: TGTGCCAGCGGGGCGGGCGGGCTCCTTTCCTACGAGCAGTACTTC. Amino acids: CASGAGGLLSYEQYF.

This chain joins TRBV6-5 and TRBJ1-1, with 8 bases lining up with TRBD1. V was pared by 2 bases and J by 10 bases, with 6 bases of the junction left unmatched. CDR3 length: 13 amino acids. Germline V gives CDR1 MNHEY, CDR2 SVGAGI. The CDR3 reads CASSYAGQGGAFF. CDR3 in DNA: TGTGCCAGCAGTTACGCCGGACAGGGAGGAGCTTTCTTT.

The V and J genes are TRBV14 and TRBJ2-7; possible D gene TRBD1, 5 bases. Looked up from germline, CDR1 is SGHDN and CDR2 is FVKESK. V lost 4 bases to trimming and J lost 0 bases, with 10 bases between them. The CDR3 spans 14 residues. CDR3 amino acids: CASSLTGHSYEQYF. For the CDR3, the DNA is TGTGCCAGCAGCCTTACAGGCCACTCCTACGAGCAGTACTTC.

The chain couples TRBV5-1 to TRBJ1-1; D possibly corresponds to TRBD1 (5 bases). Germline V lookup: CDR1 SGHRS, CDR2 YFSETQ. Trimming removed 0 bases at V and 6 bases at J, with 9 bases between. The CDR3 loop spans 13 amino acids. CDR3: CASSLEGAPEAFF. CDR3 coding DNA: TGCGCCAGCAGCTTGGAAGGGGCCCCTGAAGCTTTCTTT.

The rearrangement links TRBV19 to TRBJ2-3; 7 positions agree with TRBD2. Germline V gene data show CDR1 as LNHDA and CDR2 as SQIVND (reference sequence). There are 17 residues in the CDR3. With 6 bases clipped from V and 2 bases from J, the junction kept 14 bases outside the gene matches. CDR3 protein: CASSPVGLADPTDTQYF. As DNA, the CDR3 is TGTGCCAGTAGCCCAGTCGGGCTAGCGGACCCCACAGATACGCAGTATTTT.

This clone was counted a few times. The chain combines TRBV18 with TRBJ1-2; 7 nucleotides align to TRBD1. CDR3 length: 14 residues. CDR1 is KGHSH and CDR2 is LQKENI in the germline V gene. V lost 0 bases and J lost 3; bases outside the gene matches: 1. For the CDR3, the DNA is TGTGCCAGCTCACCACCCGGGACAGACTATGGCTACACCTTC. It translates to CASSPPGTDYGYTF.

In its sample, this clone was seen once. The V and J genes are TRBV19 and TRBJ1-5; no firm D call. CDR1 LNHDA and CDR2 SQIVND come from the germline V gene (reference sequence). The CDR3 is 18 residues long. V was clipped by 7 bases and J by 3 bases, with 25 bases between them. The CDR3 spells CASTPEATTSYVNQPQHF. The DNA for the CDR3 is TGTGCCAGTACCCCGGAGGCGACCACCAGTTACGTCAATCAGCCCCAGCATTTT.

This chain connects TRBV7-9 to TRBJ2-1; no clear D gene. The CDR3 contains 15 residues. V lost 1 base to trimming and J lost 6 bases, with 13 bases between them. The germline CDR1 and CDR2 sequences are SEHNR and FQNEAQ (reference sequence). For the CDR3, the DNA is TGTGCCAGCAGCTTAGTGAACGCCCCGGGCAATGAGCAGTTCTTC. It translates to CASSLVNAPGNEQFF.

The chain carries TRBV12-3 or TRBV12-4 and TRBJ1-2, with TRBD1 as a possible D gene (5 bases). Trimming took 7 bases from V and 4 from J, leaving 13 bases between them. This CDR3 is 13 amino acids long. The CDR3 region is CASTFQGGYGYTF. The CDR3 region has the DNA TGTGCCAGCACCTTCCAGGGTGGCTATGGCTACACCTTC.

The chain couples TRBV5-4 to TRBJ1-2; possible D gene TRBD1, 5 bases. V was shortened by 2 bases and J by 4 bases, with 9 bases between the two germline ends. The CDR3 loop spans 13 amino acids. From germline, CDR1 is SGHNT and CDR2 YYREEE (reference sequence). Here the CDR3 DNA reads TGTGCCAGCAGCTTTTCGGGGGGCTATGGCTACACCTTC. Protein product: CASSFSGGYGYTF.

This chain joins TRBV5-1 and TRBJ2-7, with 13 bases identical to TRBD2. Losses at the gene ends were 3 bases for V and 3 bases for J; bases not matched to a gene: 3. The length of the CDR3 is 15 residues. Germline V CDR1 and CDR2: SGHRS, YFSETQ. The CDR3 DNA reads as TGCGCCAGCAGCTGGGGGACTAGCGGGGACTACGAGCAGTACTTC. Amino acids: CASSWGTSGDYEQYF.

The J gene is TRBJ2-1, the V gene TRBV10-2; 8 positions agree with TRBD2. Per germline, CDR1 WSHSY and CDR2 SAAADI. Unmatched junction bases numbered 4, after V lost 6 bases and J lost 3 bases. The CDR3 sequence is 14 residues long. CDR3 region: CASSGLAGYNEQFF. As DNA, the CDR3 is TGCGCCAGCAGCGGACTAGCCGGCTACAATGAGCAGTTCTTC.

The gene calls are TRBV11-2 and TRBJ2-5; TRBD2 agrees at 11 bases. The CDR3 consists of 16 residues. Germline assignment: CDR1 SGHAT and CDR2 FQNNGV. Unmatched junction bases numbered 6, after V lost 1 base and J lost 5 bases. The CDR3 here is CASSLVGWTSGETQYF. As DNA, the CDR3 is TGTGCCAGCAGCTTAGTCGGGTGGACTAGCGGGGAGACCCAGTACTTC.

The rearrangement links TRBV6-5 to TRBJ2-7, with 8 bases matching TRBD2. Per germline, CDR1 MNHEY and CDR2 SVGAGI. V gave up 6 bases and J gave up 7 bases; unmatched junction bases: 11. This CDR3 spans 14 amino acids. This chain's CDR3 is CASRAPGRAGEQYF. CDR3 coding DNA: TGTGCCAGCAGGGCCCCCGGGAGGGCCGGGGAGCAGTACTTC.

The CDR3 DNA reads as TGTGCCAGCAGCCCTGGACAGGGGAACTCCAATGAGCAGTTCTTC. It yields the protein CASSPGQGNSNEQFF. V usage is TRBV11-3 and J usage is TRBJ2-1; 9 nucleotides match TRBD1. V lost 5 bases to trimming and J lost 6 bases; unmatched junction nucleotides: 8. This CDR3 comprises 15 residues. Germline V gene sequence: CDR1 SGHNT, CDR2 YENEEA.

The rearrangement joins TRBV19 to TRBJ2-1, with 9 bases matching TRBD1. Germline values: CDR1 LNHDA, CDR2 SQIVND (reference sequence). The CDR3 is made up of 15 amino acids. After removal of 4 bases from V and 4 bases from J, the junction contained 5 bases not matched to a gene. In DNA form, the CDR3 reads TGTGCCAGTAGTAGGATGGACAGGGGATACAATGAGCAGTTCTTC. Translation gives CASSRMDRGYNEQFF.